The 13 T cell receptor beta chains below come from one sample, sequenced in a study of T cells in Graves' hyperthyroidism and ophthalmopathy (dated by TCRdb to the late 2010s). Library preparation used multiplex PCR. Sequencing instrument: Illumina HiSeq 2000. The TCR beta CDR3 regions were amplified from RNA transcripts. A first-round RT-PCR of the TCR CDR3 used the HTBI primer set with the Qiagen OneStep RT-PCR kit. The public sequencing data were trimmed at Q25 with fastp and processed into clonotypes with MiXCR by TCRdb, which kept only in-frame beta chains. Entries that share a CDR3 protein sequence are merged under the most common genes and DNA. The sample table records a few hundred thousand distinct CDR3 sequences; roughly 13% of these occur just once. The leading ten clones occupy more than 4.5% of the sample. Sequencing was carried out using blood. These receptors were collected from a woman younger than 45 with Graves' hyperthyroidism that later progressed to Graves' ophthalmopathy.

The rearrangement uses TRBV4-2 and TRBJ2-2; 7 positions match TRBD2. The CDR3 is 16 residues long. The V segment lost 0 bases and the J segment 6 bases; nucleotides outside the gene matches: 7. Per germline, CDR1 LGHNA and CDR2 YNFKEQ. The CDR3 DNA reads as TGTGCCAGCAGCCAAGAGGGCGGGAGTCGATCCGGGGAGCTGTTTTTT. This sequence encodes CASSQEGGSRSGELFF.

In this sample, this clonotype turned up many times. The junction shows a germline mismatch at one end, possibly a read error. The chain is built from TRBV5-1 and TRBJ2-3, with TRBD1 identical over 10 bases. The CDR3 totals 15 residues. The germline V gene has CDR1 SGHRS and CDR2 YFSETQ. The CDR3 sequence is CASSIQTGGTDTQYF. The CDR3 DNA sequence: TGCGCCAGCAGCATTCAGACAGGGGGCACAGACACGCAGTATTTT.

The V and J genes are TRBV29-1 and TRBJ1-2; perhaps TRBD1 as D (6 bases). Germline V gives CDR1 SQVTM, CDR2 ANQGSEA. The CDR3 extends over 12 amino acids. The germline V and J ends were trimmed by 8 bases and 3 bases, with 13 bases remaining between them. CDR3 loop: CSWRGVDYGYTF. In DNA form, the CDR3 reads TGCAGCTGGAGGGGGGTCGACTATGGCTACACCTTC. The variable domain in full, with the rest retrieved from reference TRBV29-1 and TRBJ1-2, is SAVISQKPSRDICQRGTSLTIQCQVDSQVTMMFWYRQQPGQSLTLIATANQGSEATYESGFVIDKFPISRPNLTFSTLTVSNMSPEDSSIYLCSWRGVDYGYTFGSGTRLTVV.

This clonotype was counted at least ten times. The chain links TRBV19 to TRBJ2-5, with 7 bases that match TRBD1. Per germline, CDR1 LNHDA and CDR2 SQIVND (reference sequence). The CDR3 length is 15 residues. Trimming cost V 5 bases and J 2 bases; bases outside gene matches: 8. CDR3 amino acids: CASSRQTGRQETQYF. The CDR3 DNA is TGTGCCAGTAGTCGGCAGACAGGGCGGCAAGAGACCCAGTACTTC. Full variable domain (missing parts from reference TRBV19 and TRBJ2-5): DGGITQSPKYLFRKEGQNVTLSCEQNLNHDAMYWYRQDPGQGLRLIYYSQIVNDFQKGDIAEGYSVSREKKESFPLTVTSAQKNPTAFYLCASSRQTGRQETQYFGPGTRLLVL.

At least ten counts were recorded for this clonotype. The CDR3 DNA reads as TGTGCCAGCAGGGAGGAGGGAACCAATGAGCAGTTCTTC. Translation gives CASREEGTNEQFF. The rearrangement uses TRBV6-2 or TRBV6-3 and TRBJ2-1, with a tentative D call TRBD2 (6 bases). This CDR3 spans 13 amino acids. Deletions cut 6 bases from V and 6 bases from J, with 12 bases between. Germline CDR1 reads MNHEY; CDR2 reads SVGEGT.

This clonotype appeared many times. The rearrangement uses TRBV7-6 and TRBJ2-1; TRBD2 is a possible D gene (6 bases). This CDR3 is built from 16 residues. V was shortened by 0 bases and J by 1 base, with 10 bases between the two germline ends. Germline V gene sequence: CDR1 SGHVS, CDR2 FNYEAQ. The CDR3 reads CASSLAGGRSYNEQFF. The CDR3 DNA reads as TGTGCCAGCAGCTTAGCGGGAGGTCGTTCCTACAATGAGCAGTTCTTC.

The V gene is TRBV19, the J gene TRBJ1-3; TRBD1 agrees at 7 bases. V lost 7 bases, J lost 4 bases, and 7 bases stayed unmatched. This CDR3 has 14 amino acids. Germline V CDR1 and CDR2: LNHDA, SQIVND (reference sequence). CDR3 loop: CASNAGTVGNTIYF. In DNA form, the CDR3 reads TGTGCCAGTAACGCCGGGACAGTCGGAAACACCATATATTTT.

The J gene is TRBJ1-3, the V gene TRBV7-9; 7 bases agree with TRBD1. Germline-derived CDR1 and CDR2 are SEHNR and FQNEAQ (reference sequence). CDR3 length: 14 amino acids. Trimming cost V 5 bases and J 3 bases; bases outside gene matches: 4. The CDR3 coding sequence is TGTGCCAGCAGCCCCCGACAGGGTGGAAACACCATATATTTT. It translates to CASSPRQGGNTIYF. Based on the CDR3 plus reference TRBV7-9 and TRBJ1-3, the full variable domain is DTGVSQNPRHKITKRGQNVTFRCDPISEHNRLYWYRQTLGQGPEFLTYFQNEAQLEKSRLLSDRFSAERPKGSFSTLEIQRTEQGDSAMYLCASSPRQGGNTIYFGEGSWLTVV.

This clonotype came up many times. At one end, the junction sequence differs from germline, possibly due to a read error. The chain is built from TRBV12-3 or TRBV12-4 and TRBJ2-1, with D perhaps given as TRBD1 or TRBD2 (5 bases each). CDR3 length: 15 residues. CDR3 DNA: TGTGCCAGCAGCTTAGTCGGGACCGCGTACAATGAGCAGTTCTTC. Translating it yields CASSLVGTAYNEQFF.

The chain combines TRBV6-1 with TRBJ2-6; 10 nucleotides agree with TRBD2. The CDR3 consists of 16 residues. V gave up 10 bases and J gave up 0 bases; unmatched junction bases: 6. The V gene's germline CDR1 is MNHNS and CDR2 SASEGT. CDR3 loop: CATRTSGGSGANVLTF. For the CDR3, the DNA is TGTGCCACCCGGACTAGCGGTGGCTCTGGGGCCAACGTCCTGACTTTC.

This clonotype was observed at least ten times. The chain links TRBV10-3 to TRBJ2-7, with 8 bases aligning to TRBD1. This CDR3 comprises 14 residues. V gave up 4 bases and J gave up 1 base; unmatched junction bases: 3. CDR1 is ENHRY, CDR2 SYGVKD, per germline. The CDR3 nucleotides are TGTGCCATCAGTGGCGGGACAGGATCCTACGAGCAGTACTTC. This codes for CAISGGTGSYEQYF.

Remarks on this clonotype: One end of the junction varies from germline; a read error may be responsible. The rearrangement links TRBV5-4 to TRBJ2-3; no clear D gene. The CDR3 length is 15 residues. From germline, CDR1 is SGHNT and CDR2 YYREEE (reference sequence). CDR3 sequence reads: CANSLDHFRTDTQYF. CDR3 sequence (DNA): TGTGCCAACAGCTTGGACCACTTTAGGACAGATACGCAGTATTTT.

J is TRBJ2-3 and V is TRBV20-1, with 10 bases fitting TRBD2. The CDR3 spans 16 residues. Germline CDR1 reads DFQATT; CDR2 reads SNEGSKA (reference sequence). With V trimmed by 5 bases and J by 3 bases, 11 bases remained unmatched. The CDR3: CSAFPVPSGSTDTQYF. CDR3 in DNA: TGCAGTGCTTTCCCGGTGCCTAGCGGGAGTACAGATACGCAGTATTTT.